These 27 T cell receptor beta chains share one sample of origin, sequenced in a study of T cell changes during pregnancy in multiple sclerosis. Measured with immunoSEQ multiplex PCR; TCRdb has only the in-frame clones, and not every one. The sample consists of tens of thousands of clones, about nine tenths of them appearing once. This material consisted of CD4+ T cells from peripheral blood mononuclear cells, taken in the third trimester of pregnancy. The receptors derive from a female donor with multiple sclerosis, enrolled in a pregnancy study.

This clone showed up just a few times. This chain uses TRBV11-2 with TRBJ1-2, with D tentatively TRBD1 (6 bases). The CDR3 has 12 amino acids. CDR1 and CDR2 (germline): SGHAT, FQNNGV. Trimming took off 4 bases at V and 6 bases at J, with 9 bases between the two ends. This chain's CDR3 is CASSSRGNGYTF. The CDR3 DNA follows: TGTGCCAGCAGCTCCAGGGGAAATGGCTACACCTTC.

The chain has TRBV30 and TRBJ1-2; D unresolved. Germline V lookup: CDR1 GTSNPN, CDR2 SVGIG (reference sequence). Trimming removed 2 bases at V and 2 bases at J, with 18 bases between. The CDR3 extends over 16 amino acids. CDR3 DNA: TGTGCCTGGAGTTCACATGCCCTGGGGAGGAACTATGGCTACACCTTC. It translates to CAWSSHALGRNYGYTF.

J is TRBJ2-1 and V is TRBV5-1, with D possibly matching TRBD1 (5 bases). Germline CDR1 reads SGHRS; CDR2 reads YFSETQ. CDR3 size: 13 residues. The V end lost 0 bases, the J end lost 8 bases, and 9 bases lay between the germline ends. In DNA form, the CDR3 reads TGCGCCAGCAGCTTGGCAGGGCACCATGAGCAGTTCTTC. It yields the protein CASSLAGHHEQFF.

The V gene is TRBV4-2, the J gene TRBJ2-1, with 12 bases matching TRBD2. Germline CDR1 and CDR2: LGHNA and YNFKEQ. CDR3 length: 12 amino acids. V gave up 4 bases and J gave up 14 bases; unmatched junction bases: 3. The CDR3 spells CASSRTSGEKFF. CDR3 bases: TGTGCCAGCAGCCGGACTAGCGGGGAGAAGTTCTTC.

The chain has TRBV12-5 and TRBJ2-1; possibly TRBD1 for D (6 bases). The CDR3 extends over 12 amino acids. Germline CDR1 reads LGHNT; CDR2 reads FRNRAP. V lost 4 bases to trimming and J lost 11 bases, with 12 bases between them. The CDR3 coding sequence is TGTGCTAGTGGTTCCACAGGGCTTAAGCAGTTCTTC. This codes for CASGSTGLKQFF.

This clone was seen only once. The V gene is TRBV27, the J gene TRBJ2-1, with a weak D call TRBD2 (6 bases). Germline V lookup: CDR1 MNHEY, CDR2 SMNVEV (reference sequence). The germline V and J ends were trimmed by 7 bases and 0 bases, with 28 bases remaining between them. CDR3 length: 20 residues. CDR3 nucleotides: TGTGCCAGCACCCCAGGCCTAGGACCTGCTAGCGTGAGCTCCTACAATGAGCAGTTCTTC. Translating it yields CASTPGLGPASVSSYNEQFF.

The CDR3 DNA reads TGTGCCAGCAGCGTAGCGTCTAGCGGGGGTGAAGAGCAGTTCTTC. Translating gives CASSVASSGGEEQFF. V usage is TRBV9 and J usage is TRBJ2-1; 10 nucleotides align to TRBD2. The CDR3 has 15 residues. Losses at the gene ends were 0 bases for V and 10 bases for J; bases not matched to a gene: 7. Germline loops: CDR1 SGDLS, CDR2 YYNGEE.

DNA of the CDR3: TGTGCCAGCAGTCCGGGACAGATTAGCAATCAGCCCCAGCATTTT. The encoded protein is CASSPGQISNQPQHF. The rearrangement uses TRBV6-5 and TRBJ1-5, with 7 bases lining up with TRBD1. Per germline, CDR1 MNHEY and CDR2 SVGAGI. The V gene end was trimmed by 5 bases and the J gene end by 0 bases; junction bases not matched to a gene: 4. This CDR3 has 15 amino acids.

This chain uses TRBV6-5 with TRBJ1-3, with 7 positions matching TRBD1. Germline V lookup: CDR1 MNHEY, CDR2 SVGAGI. The CDR3 consists of 15 residues. After removal of 2 bases from V and 3 bases from J, the junction contained 4 bases not matched to a gene. CDR3 region: CASSYAGDSGNTIYF. The CDR3 DNA reads TGTGCCAGCAGTTACGCAGGGGACAGTGGAAACACCATATATTTT.

The J gene is TRBJ1-4, the V gene TRBV19, with 7 nucleotides matching TRBD1. The V and J ends lost 3 bases and 4 bases, in that order; junction bases with no gene match: 2. The CDR3 covers 14 residues. Germline V gene data show CDR1 as LNHDA and CDR2 as SQIVND (reference sequence). The CDR3 region has the DNA TGTGCCAGTAGTATCGCAGGGGGTAATGAAAAACTGTTTTTT. Translated, it gives CASSIAGGNEKLFF.

The gene calls are TRBV25-1 and TRBJ2-3, with D hard to call. The germline V gene has CDR1 MGHDK and CDR2 SYGVNS. The CDR3 has 18 residues. V gave up 4 bases and J gave up 5 bases, with 25 bases separating them. This CDR3 reads CASSGISRPPLSEDTQYF. The CDR3 bases are TGTGCCAGCAGTGGAATCTCGCGCCCACCCTTAAGCGAAGATACGCAGTATTTT.

The rearrangement links TRBV2 to TRBJ1-2; a weak D match, TRBD1 (6 bases). CDR3 length: 17 amino acids. Germline values: CDR1 SNHLY, CDR2 FYNNEI. V dropped 7 bases and J dropped 0 bases, with 21 bases sitting between them. The CDR3 sequence is CASTVVTGSRANYGYTF. The CDR3 coding sequence is TGTGCCAGCACCGTGGTAACAGGGAGTAGGGCTAACTATGGCTACACCTTC.

V usage is TRBV18 and J usage is TRBJ1-1; D may be TRBD1 (6 bases). Per the germline V gene, CDR1 is KGHSH and CDR2 is LQKENI. The CDR3 loop spans 13 amino acids. V shed 0 bases and J shed 7 bases, with 9 bases lying between them. CDR3 sequence (DNA): TGTGCCAGCTCACCACCAGCAGGGGTTGAAGCTTTCTTT. It codes for CASSPPAGVEAFF.

V is TRBV5-6 and J is TRBJ1-4; a weak D match, TRBD1 (6 bases). Per germline, CDR1 SGHDT and CDR2 YYEEEE. The V end was cut by 4 bases, the J end by 8 bases, with 18 bases between. CDR3 size: 15 residues. CDR3 loop: CASSLVGRGGEKLFF. Written as DNA, the CDR3 is TGTGCCAGCAGCCTGGTGGGCAGGGGAGGGGAAAAACTGTTTTTT.

The gene calls are TRBV29-1 and TRBJ1-2, with D unclear. The CDR3 spans 14 residues. Trimming stripped 4 bases from V and 4 bases from J, with 16 bases between. CDR1 and CDR2 (germline): SQVTM, ANQGSEA. CDR3 sequence: CSVAPGEGVYGYTF. In DNA, the CDR3 is TGCAGCGTTGCACCGGGCGAGGGCGTCTATGGCTACACCTTC.

The chain carries TRBV11-1 and TRBJ2-3; D possibly corresponds to TRBD1 (6 bases). Germline loops: CDR1 SGHAT, CDR2 FQDESV (reference sequence). V gave up 4 bases and J gave up 7 bases, with 15 bases separating them. There are 14 residues in the CDR3. This CDR3 reads CASSSRQESNTQYF. CDR3 nucleotides: TGTGCCAGCAGCTCCCGACAGGAATCAAATACGCAGTATTTT.

The chain uses TRBV30 and TRBJ1-5; D call uncertain. Germline V gene data show CDR1 as GTSNPN and CDR2 as SVGIG (reference sequence). Trimming shortened V by 1 base and J by 5 bases, and 9 bases separated the two germline ends. The CDR3 runs to 13 residues. The CDR3 nucleotides are TGTGCCTGGAGTGCGGGGAGGCATCAGCCCCAGCATTTT. It codes for CAWSAGRHQPQHF.

A single count supports this clone. V gene TRBV9 combines with J gene TRBJ2-5, with TRBD2 matching 10 bases. The V gene's germline CDR1 is SGDLS and CDR2 YYNGEE. V was clipped by 0 bases and J by 5 bases; unmatched bases: 7. There are 16 residues in the CDR3. CDR3 DNA sequence: TGTGCCAGCAGCGTAGGAGGTAGCGGGGGGACGGAGACCCAGTACTTC. Its protein is CASSVGGSGGTETQYF. Based on the CDR3 plus reference TRBV9 and TRBJ2-5, the full variable domain is DSGVTQTPKHLITATGQRVTLRCSPRSGDLSVYWYQQSLDQGLQFLIQYYNGEERAKGNILERFSAQQFPDLHSELNLSSLELGDSALYFCASSVGGSGGTETQYFGPGTRLLVL.

The chain joins TRBV7-8 to TRBJ2-3; D is perhaps TRBD2 (5 bases). Per the germline V gene, CDR1 is SGHVS and CDR2 is FQNEAQ. This CDR3 has 17 residues. Trimming removed 1 base from V and 8 bases from J, with 22 bases in between. CDR3 sequence: CASSLVRPAPHSGTQYF. The CDR3 nucleotides read TGTGCCAGCAGCTTAGTCCGGCCAGCTCCTCACAGCGGTACGCAGTATTTT.

A single count supports this clone. The chain carries TRBV6-5 and TRBJ2-1, with D perhaps matching TRBD1 (7 bases). CDR3 length: 14 residues. The germline V and J ends were trimmed by 2 bases and 8 bases, with 13 bases remaining between them. Germline V gene lookup returns CDR1 MNHEY and CDR2 SVGAGI. CDR3 nucleotide sequence: TGTGCCAGCAGTTACCTACAGGGGAGGCATGAGCAGTTCTTC. Its translation is CASSYLQGRHEQFF.

This sequence joins TRBV5-1 and TRBJ2-1, with a weak D call TRBD2 (5 bases). The CDR3 extends over 14 amino acids. Germline lookup yields CDR1 SGHRS and CDR2 YFSETQ. The V and J ends lost 3 bases and 8 bases respectively, with 15 bases between them. CDR3 sequence reads: CASSSPASGDEQFF. The CDR3 DNA follows: TGCGCCAGCAGCTCCCCGGCGTCCGGGGATGAGCAGTTCTTC.

The chain recombines TRBV7-9 with TRBJ2-7, with TRBD1 identical over 8 bases. CDR1 is SEHNR, CDR2 FQNEAQ, per germline (reference sequence). The CDR3 covers 15 residues. J gave up 2 bases and V 1 base, and 4 bases lay outside the gene matches. This CDR3 reads CASSLDTGQAYEQYF. In nucleotides, the CDR3 is TGTGCCAGCAGCTTAGATACGGGACAGGCCTACGAGCAGTACTTC.

DNA of the CDR3: TGCGCCAGCAGCCATGGGACAGACGGCGTTGGCTACACCTTC. This gives the protein CASSHGTDGVGYTF. V usage is TRBV5-1 and J usage is TRBJ1-2, with 7 nucleotides matching TRBD1. The CDR3 spans 14 residues. Trimming took 4 bases from V and 7 from J; bases not matched to a gene: 10. From germline, CDR1 is SGHRS and CDR2 YFSETQ.

The gene calls are TRBV4-1 and TRBJ2-7; 8 bases fit TRBD2. Germline trimming cut 4 bases from V and 0 bases from J; bases unmatched to any gene: 5. CDR3 size: 15 residues. The V gene's germline CDR1 is MGHRA and CDR2 YSYEKL. CDR3 sequence reads: CASSRGSGDSYEQYF. In DNA, the CDR3 is TGCGCCAGCAGCCGTGGTAGCGGGGACTCCTACGAGCAGTACTTC.

This chain links TRBV5-6 with TRBJ1-4, with D possibly matching TRBD1 (5 bases). CDR1 is SGHDT and CDR2 is YYEEEE in the germline V gene. Deletions cut 1 base from V and 2 bases from J, with 6 bases between. The CDR3 spans 14 residues. The CDR3 is CASSLQGTNEKLFF. CDR3 nucleotide sequence: TGTGCCAGCAGCTTGCAGGGTACTAATGAAAAACTGTTTTTT. Together with reference TRBV5-6 and TRBJ1-4, the CDR3 gives the full variable domain: DAGVTQSPTHLIKTRGQQVTLRCSPKSGHDTVSWYQQALGQGPQFIFQYYEEEERQRGNFPDRFSGHQFPNYSSELNVNALLLGDSALYLCASSLQGTNEKLFFGSGTQLSVL.

This chain links TRBV27 with TRBJ1-5, with TRBD1 identical over 9 bases. There are 18 residues in the CDR3. Germline V gene lookup returns CDR1 MNHEY and CDR2 SMNVEV (reference sequence). The trim removed 7 bases at V and 4 bases at J, leaving 17 bases unmatched. CDR3 DNA sequence: TGTGCCAGCACCGACAGGGGGGTGTTTCGCCGTTCGAATCAGCCCCAGCATTTT. It is translated as CASTDRGVFRRSNQPQHF.

The genes are TRBV19 and TRBJ1-6; possible D gene TRBD1, 6 bases. The ends were cut back, 5 bases at V and 0 bases at J, with 23 bases in the middle. CDR3 length: 20 amino acids. Germline V lookup: CDR1 LNHDA, CDR2 SQIVND (reference sequence). The CDR3 DNA reads as TGTGCCAGTAGTCGGCCCCCGAGAGGGACATTGAGCTCCTATAATTCACCCCTCCACTTT. Its translation: CASSRPPRGTLSSYNSPLHF. Complete variable domain (other parts from reference TRBV19 and TRBJ1-6): DGGITQSPKYLFRKEGQNVTLSCEQNLNHDAMYWYRQDPGQGLRLIYYSQIVNDFQKGDIAEGYSVSREKKESFPLTVTSAQKNPTAFYLCASSRPPRGTLSSYNSPLHFGNGTRLTVT.